The clone carrying this TCR delta chain occurred many times. Its target is unknown. It may be a read error: a sequence one base away is much more abundant. TRG and TRD sequences were obtained from every sorted gammadelta sample. With CATT, TCRdb re-called clones from the multiplex PCR reads. The sample yields tens of thousands of delta-chain clones, around 1.7% seen once. This sample was included in a study of γδ T cells in repeated Plasmodium falciparum infection. Study in general: Donors had four controlled P. falciparum NF54 infections over about 640 days. Malian gammadelta TCRs were studied during no-transmission periods and across acute malaria episodes.

Overall study results and limits: Vgamma9/Vdelta2+ repertoires stayed stably polyclonal over time and infection.

Bulk repertoires came from Vgamma9/Vdelta2+ or Vdelta2-negative gammadelta T cells flow-sorted from PBMC. V was shortened by 4 bases and J by 2 bases, with 35 bases between the two germline ends. The CDR3 is 22 residues long. From germline, CDR1 is TSWWSYY and CDR2 QGS. The receptor's source is a pool of human donors (malaria-infected and uninfected, not separated). The specimen sequenced was gamma-delta T cells from blood. J is TRDJ1 and V is TRDV1; possibly TRDD3 for D (5 bases). The CDR3 reads CALGVVVDTPRLYRGYTDKLIF. The CDR3 region has the DNA TGTGCTCTTGGGGTGGTGGTCGATACCCCGCGGTTATACCGGGGTTATACCGATAAACTCATCTTT.